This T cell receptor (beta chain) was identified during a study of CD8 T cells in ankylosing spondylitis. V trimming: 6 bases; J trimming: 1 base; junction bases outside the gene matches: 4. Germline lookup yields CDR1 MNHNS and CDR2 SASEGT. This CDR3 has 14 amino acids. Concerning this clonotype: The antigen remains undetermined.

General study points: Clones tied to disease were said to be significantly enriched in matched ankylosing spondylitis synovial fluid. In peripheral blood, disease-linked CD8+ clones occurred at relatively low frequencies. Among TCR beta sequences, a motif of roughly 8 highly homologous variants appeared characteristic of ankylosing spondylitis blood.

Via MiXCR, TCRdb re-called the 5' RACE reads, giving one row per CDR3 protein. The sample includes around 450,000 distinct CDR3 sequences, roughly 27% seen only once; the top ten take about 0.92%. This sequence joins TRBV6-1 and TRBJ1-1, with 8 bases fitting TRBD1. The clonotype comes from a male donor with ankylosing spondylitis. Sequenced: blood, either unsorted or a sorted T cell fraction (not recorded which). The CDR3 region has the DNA TGTGCCAGCAGGCAGACAGGGGAGAACACTGAAGCTTTCTTT. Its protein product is CASRQTGENTEAFF.